This is a list of T cell receptor beta chains from one sample in a study of T cells in Graves' hyperthyroidism and ophthalmopathy. TCRdb analysed the multiplex PCR reads with MiXCR anew, one entry per CDR3 protein. Seen here are some 760,000 distinct CDR3 sequences, 14% observed once, and the top ten hold roughly 10%. The material sequenced was blood. The receptors were gathered from a woman aged 18-30 years with Graves' hyperthyroidism. Each CDR3 is given with its conserved first and last residue. Each record gives: J gene, D gene, V gene, clone size, CDR3 DNA, CDR3 protein. D genes are given only for firm matches. Rows may omit the clone size; those that give it use once, few, many or a size class.

>TRBJ2-7|.|TRBV28|few
TGTGCCAGCAGTTCTCTCCGGAGTCCCTCCTCCTACGAGCAGTACTTC
CASSSLRSPSSYEQYF
>TRBJ1-1|.|TRBV29-1|many
TGCAGCGTCCGACCCTTGGAAGCTTTCTTT
CSVRPLEAFF
>TRBJ1-1|TRBD1|TRBV7-3|many
TGTGCCAGCAGCCTCACTGGGGACAGGGTGAACACTGAAGCTTTCTTT
CASSLTGDRVNTEAFF
>TRBJ2-7|TRBD2|TRBV7-2|few
TGTGCCAGCAGCTTAGGAGGAGCGGGAGCCTACGAGCAGTACTTC
CASSLGGAGAYEQYF
>TRBJ1-2|.|TRBV19|.
TGTGCCAGTAGTATAGGAAGGACAGCAGGATATGGCTACACCTTC
CASSIGRTAGYGYTF
>TRBJ1-2|.|TRBV27|few
TGTGCCAGCAGTGAAACAGCAGGGGTCTATGGCTACACCTTC
CASSETAGVYGYTF
>TRBJ2-1|TRBD2|TRBV12-3/TRBV12-4|many
TGTGCCAGCAGTTTAGTACTAGCGGGAAATTATAACGATGAGCAGTTCTTC
CASSLVLAGNYNDEQFF
>TRBJ1-5|.|TRBV12-3/TRBV12-4|few
TGTGCCAGCAGCCGCAACGATCAGCCCCAGCATTTT
CASSRNDQPQHF
>TRBJ2-1|.|TRBV19|.
TGTGCCAGTAGATCAGGGCTCATACTCAGCTCCTACAATGAGCAGTTCTTC
CASRSGLILSSYNEQFF
>TRBJ1-2|.|TRBV6-1|many
TGTGCCAGCAGCTCCCCAGGACAGCTACCCTATGGCTACACCTTC
CASSSPGQLPYGYTF
>TRBJ1-2|.|TRBV7-9|.
TGTGCCAGCAGATCTGAAGTAGCAGGTAACTATGGCTACACCTTC
CASRSEVAGNYGYTF
>TRBJ1-2|TRBD1|TRBV28|many
TGTGCCAGCAGCAGAACAGGGGACGGCTATGGCTACACCTTC
CASSRTGDGYGYTF
>TRBJ1-6|TRBD1|TRBV5-1|once
TGCGCCAGCAGCCCGGAGGGACAGGGTTATTCACCCCTCCACTTT
CASSPEGQGYSPLHF
>TRBJ1-5|.|TRBV4-2|many
TGTGCCAGCAGCCAAGAAACCGGGAAGCATCAGCCCCAGCATTTT
CASSQETGKHQPQHF
>TRBJ2-3|.|TRBV19|few
TGTGCCAGTAAAGCCCAGGCACCCTTCACAGATACGCAGTATTTT
CASKAQAPFTDTQYF
>TRBJ2-7|.|TRBV20-1|few
TGCAGTGCTAGGCCCCAGGGCGAGCAGTACTTC
CSARPQGEQYF
>TRBJ2-1|.|TRBV7-9|many
TGTGCCAGCAGCTTGGACCCGACAAGAAGCTCCTACAATGAGCAGTTCTTC
CASSLDPTRSSYNEQFF
>TRBJ2-1|TRBD2|TRBV28|many
TGTGCCAGCAGTTTTGAGCTAGCGGGAGAGGAGCAGTTCTTC
CASSFELAGEEQFF
>TRBJ1-1|TRBD1|TRBV4-3|many
TGCGCCAGCAGCCAAGACAGGGGGCAGAACACTGAAGCTTTCTTT
CASSQDRGQNTEAFF
>TRBJ1-5|TRBD1|TRBV28|few
TGTGCCAGCAGTGAGCCGGGACAGGGTCATCAGCCCCAGCATTTT
CASSEPGQGHQPQHF
>TRBJ2-1|.|TRBV20-1|few
TGCAGTGCTAGTTTGACTCCTGTCTCCTTAAATGAGCAGTTCTTC
CSASLTPVSLNEQFF
>TRBJ1-6|.|TRBV20-1|.
TGCAGTGCCAACCAGGGGAGCCCTTCACCCCTCCACTTT
CSANQGSPSPLHF
>TRBJ2-1|TRBD2|TRBV7-9|few
TGTGCCAGCAGCAAGGGACTAGCGGGATTCATTGAGCAGTTCTTC
CASSKGLAGFIEQFF
>TRBJ2-6|.|TRBV27|few
TGTGCCAGCAGTTTATTGGGCAGGGGCGGCTCTGGGGCCAACGTCCTGACTTTC
CASSLLGRGGSGANVLTF
>TRBJ2-5|TRBD2|TRBV7-8|few
TGTGCCAGCAGCGCCCCGGGGCTAGCGGGAGATTCAGAGACCCAGTACTTC
CASSAPGLAGDSETQYF
>TRBJ1-1|.|TRBV10-3|few
TGTGCCATCAGGCAGTTCGGGAGAAACACTGAAGCTTTCTTT
CAIRQFGRNTEAFF
>TRBJ2-3|.|TRBV10-3|few
TGTGCCACCAATAGGGGGGATACGCAGTATTTT
CATNRGDTQYF
>TRBJ1-4|.|TRBV6-1|few
TGTGCCAGCTTATCGCCAGTGCCTGAAAAACTGTTTTTT
CASLSPVPEKLFF
>TRBJ1-1|.|TRBV12-3/TRBV12-4|once
TGTGCCAGCAGTTCCCCCTCGGCGGGGGCGAACACTGAAGCTTTCTTT
CASSSPSAGANTEAFF
>TRBJ2-7|TRBD2|TRBV2|many
TGTGCCACCTGGACTAGCGGGGGTAGGAAACTATACGAGCAGTACTTC
CATWTSGGRKLYEQYF
>TRBJ1-6|.|TRBV4-3|many
TGCGCCAGCAGCGCAATGGGGAGCTCCTATAATTCACCCCTCCACTTT
CASSAMGSSYNSPLHF
>TRBJ1-5|.|TRBV6-6|many
TGTGCCAGCAGTTACTCCCGAACAGGCAATCAGCCCCAGCATTTT
CASSYSRTGNQPQHF
>TRBJ2-7|TRBD1|TRBV9|many
TGTGCCAGCAGCCCCAGGGGGTTCCCCTACGAGCAGTACTTC
CASSPRGFPYEQYF
>TRBJ2-6|.|TRBV12-3/TRBV12-4|few
TGTGCCAGCAGTCAGGGACGGCGGCACTCTGGGGCCAACGTCCTGACTTTC
CASSQGRRHSGANVLTF
>TRBJ1-1|.|TRBV4-3|.
TGCGCCAGCAGCCATACAGGGCCGGCCACTGAAGCTTTCTTT
CASSHTGPATEAFF
>TRBJ1-1|.|TRBV18|many
TGTGCCAGCTCACCAGGAGGGGAGGAAGCTTTCTTT
CASSPGGEEAFF
>TRBJ1-2|.|TRBV5-1|few
TGCGCCAGCAGCTCCACAGCAGGCTATGGCTACACCTTC
CASSSTAGYGYTF
>TRBJ2-7|.|TRBV7-2|.
TGTGCCAGCAGCTTCCGTGATCAGGGCGTGGCCTACGAGCAGTACTTC
CASSFRDQGVAYEQYF
>TRBJ2-2|.|TRBV7-9|few
TGTGCCAGCAGCTTAGTTTTGGGGCCCGGGGAGCTGTTTTTT
CASSLVLGPGELFF
>TRBJ2-5|TRBD1|TRBV11-2|many
TGTGCCAGCAGCTCGGGACAGGAAGAGACCCAGTACTTC
CASSSGQEETQYF
>TRBJ1-2|.|TRBV20-1|few
TGCAGTGCAGCGAGTTATGGCTACACCTTC
CSAASYGYTF
>TRBJ2-3|TRBD2|TRBV7-9|few
TGTGCCAGCAGCTCGCTAGCGGGAGCCACAGATACGCAGTATTTT
CASSSLAGATDTQYF
>TRBJ1-4|.|TRBV19|.
TGTGCCAGTAGTCCGGACAGCCTGCCCGATAATGAAAAACTGTTTTTT
CASSPDSLPDNEKLFF
>TRBJ2-7|.|TRBV6-1|many
TGTGCCAGCGGGGACGGACCCTACGAGCAGTACTTC
CASGDGPYEQYF
>TRBJ2-7|TRBD1|TRBV18|many
TGTGCCAGCTCACCGGGACCAACAGGGGCCTACGAGCAGTACTTC
CASSPGPTGAYEQYF